This T cell receptor (beta chain) originates from a study of T cells in Graves' hyperthyroidism and ophthalmopathy. Whole-study results and caveats: Ophthalmopathy was distinguished from stable hyperthyroidism by 13 V-J signatures. Most thyroid clonotypes with frequency above 0.001 were detected in blood. Before onset, by a median of about six months, the model predicted ophthalmopathy.

On this clonotype itself: Its antigen is currently unknown.

Amplified regions were TCR beta CDR3 sequences from RNA transcripts. The HTBI primer set was used in a first-round RT-PCR of the TCR CDR3. In TCRdb, the multiplex PCR reads were re-called with MiXCR into one record per CDR3 protein. The top ten clones hold around 47% of a sample with roughly 510,000 distinct CDR3 sequences, 46% of them seen once. Germline V lookup: CDR1 SGHRS, CDR2 YFSETQ. Unmatched junction bases numbered 4, after V lost 4 bases and J lost 7 bases. This CDR3 spans 14 amino acids. The chain links TRBV5-1 to TRBJ2-1, with 11 bases lining up with TRBD1. This TCR derives from an adult woman with Graves' disease, either hyperthyroidism or ophthalmopathy (not recorded which). Sequencing was carried out using peripheral blood or thyroid tissue (not recorded which). The CDR3 DNA reads TGCGCCAGCAGCACGGGACAGGGGGGAAATGAGCAGTTCTTC. Its protein is CASSTGQGGNEQFF.